The text below deals with one T cell receptor beta chain. The antigen it binds to is not known. Base qualities are not at hand, and no much larger clone is one base apart. What the time point label conveys for this sample: pretreatment peripheral blood. A cohort of approximately 30 patients with locally advanced or metastatic urothelial carcinoma, treated at Memorial Sloan Kettering on a trial protocol, was included. Peripheral blood mononuclear cells were collected pretreatment and during treatment, with between 1 and 8 total time points per patient. The Qiagen DNeasy Blood extraction kit was used to purify genomic DNA from total PBMCs and tumor samples. PBMCs were collected pretreatment and during treatment and were isolated and stored as previously described. Synthetic TCR analog templates were spiked into each PCR so that absolute template abundance could be estimated from read counts. TCRbeta CDR3 regions were amplified from genomic DNA with bias-controlled V and J gene primers using the immunoSEQ assay. Sequencing of rearranged TCRbeta segments was performed at approximately 20X coverage. The study's processing was this. Clustering was used to correct sequencing errors, and CDR3s were annotated against IMGT so that V, D and J genes could be assigned. Only productive TCRbeta rearrangements were used in downstream analyses, excluding out-of-frame or stop-codon sequences. To compute clonality, Shannon entropy was normalized by the log of the number of unique productive sequences and then subtracted from one. Clones differing between time points or between blood and tumor were identified using Fisher's exact test with Benjamini-Hochberg correction, with an adjusted p below 0.01 applied as the threshold. TCRdb took over this immuneACCESS table, retaining in-frame rearrangements with V and J assigned. Such tables are incomplete; in checked studies, under half of the missing clones stem from an unresolved V gene, and the remainder is unexplained. The DNA gave D and trimming, while V, J and clone size come from that table. The sample table shows about 52,000 clones, and roughly four fifths are seen once. The ten biggest clones cover less than 5% of the sample.

The source of the sample is a study of PD-L1 blockade in urothelial cancer (dated by TCRdb to 2016 to 2017). About the investigation overall: Therapy was started at some point between 2014 and 2016 for all patients, and atezolizumab 1,200 mg was administered intravenously every 3 weeks. About 90% of the 29 patients were identified as males with urothelial cancer of bladder origin, and a prior smoking history was reported by 18 of 29 patients. An ECOG performance status of 0 or 1 was recorded for the patients, and 0 to 3 prior chemotherapy regimens had been received by the patients. Blood samples were analyzed 3 weeks after the start of treatment (second dose) and 6 weeks after the start of treatment. Blood samples gave a median of about 150,000 T cells and tens of thousands of unique TCRs, with a median clonality of approximately 0.08. The study, an exploratory multi-omic analysis, examined somatic, immune and clinical correlates of response to PD-L1 blockade with atezolizumab in urothelial cancer. TCR sequencing covered pretreatment tumor samples and matched, serially collected peripheral blood taken before and after atezolizumab treatment. Durable clinical benefit was defined as a progression-free survival longer than 6 months, and TCR features were additionally tested against progression-free survival and overall survival. Whole exome sequencing and RNA sequencing of pretreatment tumors were performed alongside TCR sequencing in the same patients. Fewer than ten patients reached durable clinical benefit, while 20 or so patients did not. Pretreatment blood TCR-seq was available for nearly 30 patients, at least one posttreatment blood collection was obtained for approximately 24 patients, and tumor TCR-seq was available for approximately 24 patients. Study-wide findings and limitations: A pretreatment peripheral blood TCR clonality below the median was linked to improved progression-free and overall survival. Patients with durable benefit showed greater expansion of tumor-associated TCR clones in peripheral blood 3 weeks after starting treatment (n of about 20, p = 0.022). Because of the small sample size (n ≈ 29) and the many exploratory analyses performed, the results are intended to be regarded as hypothesis-generating.

From its cysteine to its phenylalanine, the CDR3 spans 14 amino acids. The read is trimmed to its CDR3 DNA, 42 bases read in frame from base 1. V is clipped by 6 bases and J by 0 bases, and the sequence between their germline boundaries is 12 bases long. The germline V gene (reference sequence) provides CDR1 MNHEY and CDR2 SMNVEV. Specimen: PBMCs, collected around atezolizumab (anti-PD-L1) treatment. The sequence came from a man aged 70 or older with urothelial cancer. The V and J segments used are TRBV27 and TRBJ2-7; TRBD1 could be the D gene, as 5 bases match. In nucleotides, the sequence is TGTGCCAGCAGAGGGGCAGGGCGCTCCTACGAGCAGTACTTC. Translated, this is CASRGAGRSYEQYF.